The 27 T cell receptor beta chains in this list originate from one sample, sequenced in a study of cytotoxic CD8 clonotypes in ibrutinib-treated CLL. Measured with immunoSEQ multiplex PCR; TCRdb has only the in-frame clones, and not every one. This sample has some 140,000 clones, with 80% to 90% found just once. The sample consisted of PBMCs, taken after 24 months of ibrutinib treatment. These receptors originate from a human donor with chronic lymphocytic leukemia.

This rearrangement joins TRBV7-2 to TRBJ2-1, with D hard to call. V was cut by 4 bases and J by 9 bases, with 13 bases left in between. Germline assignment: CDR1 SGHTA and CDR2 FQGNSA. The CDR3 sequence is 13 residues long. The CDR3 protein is CASSSRPGVEQFF. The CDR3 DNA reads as TGTGCCAGCAGCTCCCGACCGGGTGTTGAGCAGTTCTTC. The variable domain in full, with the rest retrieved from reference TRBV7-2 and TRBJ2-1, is GAGVSQSPSNKVTEKGKDVELRCDPISGHTALYWYRQSLGQGLEFLIYFQGNSAPDKSGLPSDRFSAERTGGSVSTLTIQRTQQEDSAVYLCASSSRPGVEQFFGPGTRLTVL.

CDR3 protein: CASSIVQGEYQPQHF. The CDR3 DNA reads TGTGCCAGTAGTATTGTGCAGGGGGAGTATCAGCCCCAGCATTTT. This rearrangement joins TRBV19 to TRBJ1-5, with TRBD1 matching over 7 bases. Germline values: CDR1 LNHDA, CDR2 SQIVND (reference sequence). The trim removed 3 bases at V and 5 bases at J, leaving 7 bases unmatched. CDR3 size: 15 residues.

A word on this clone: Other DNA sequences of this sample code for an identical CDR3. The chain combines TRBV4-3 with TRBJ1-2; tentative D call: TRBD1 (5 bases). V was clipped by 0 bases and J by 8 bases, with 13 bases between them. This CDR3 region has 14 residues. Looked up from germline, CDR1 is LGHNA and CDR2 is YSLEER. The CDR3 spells CASSQDGQGEGYTF. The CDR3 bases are TGCGCCAGCAGCCAAGATGGTCAGGGTGAGGGCTACACCTTC.

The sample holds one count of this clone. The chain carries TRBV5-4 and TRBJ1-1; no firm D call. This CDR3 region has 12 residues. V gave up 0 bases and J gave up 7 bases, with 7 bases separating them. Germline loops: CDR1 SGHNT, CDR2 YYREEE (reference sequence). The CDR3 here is CASSLGPYEAFF. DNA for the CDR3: TGTGCCAGCAGCTTGGGGCCGTATGAAGCTTTCTTT.

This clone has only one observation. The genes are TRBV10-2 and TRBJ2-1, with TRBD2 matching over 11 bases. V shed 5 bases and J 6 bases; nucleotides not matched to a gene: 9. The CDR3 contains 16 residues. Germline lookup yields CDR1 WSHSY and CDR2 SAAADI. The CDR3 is CASSSWGLAAANEQFF. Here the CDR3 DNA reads TGCGCCAGCAGTTCTTGGGGACTAGCGGCTGCCAATGAGCAGTTCTTC.

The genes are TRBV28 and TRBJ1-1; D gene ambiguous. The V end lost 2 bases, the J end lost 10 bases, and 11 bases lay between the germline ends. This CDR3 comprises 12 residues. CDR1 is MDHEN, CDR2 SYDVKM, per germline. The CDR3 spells CASSLSGGRAFF. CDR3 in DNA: TGTGCCAGCAGTTTAAGTGGTGGTAGAGCTTTCTTT.

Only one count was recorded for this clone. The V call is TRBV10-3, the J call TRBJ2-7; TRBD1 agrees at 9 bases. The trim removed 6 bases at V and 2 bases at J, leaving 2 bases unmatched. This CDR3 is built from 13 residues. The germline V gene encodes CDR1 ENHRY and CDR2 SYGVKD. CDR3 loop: CAISGTGTYEQYF. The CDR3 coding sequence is TGTGCCATCAGCGGGACAGGGACCTACGAGCAGTACTTC.

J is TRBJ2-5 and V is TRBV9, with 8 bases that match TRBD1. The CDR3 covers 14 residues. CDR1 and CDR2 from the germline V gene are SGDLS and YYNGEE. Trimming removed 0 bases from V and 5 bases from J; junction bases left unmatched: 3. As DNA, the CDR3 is TGTGCCAGCAGCGTAGCCGCAGGGGGCGAGACCCAGTACTTC. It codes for CASSVAAGGETQYF.

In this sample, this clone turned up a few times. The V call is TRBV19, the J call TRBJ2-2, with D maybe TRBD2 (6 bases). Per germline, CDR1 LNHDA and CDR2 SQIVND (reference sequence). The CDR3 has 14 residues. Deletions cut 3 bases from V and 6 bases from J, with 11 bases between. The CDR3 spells CASSISGRPGELFF. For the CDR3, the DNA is TGTGCCAGTAGTATTTCAGGGAGGCCCGGGGAGCTGTTTTTT.

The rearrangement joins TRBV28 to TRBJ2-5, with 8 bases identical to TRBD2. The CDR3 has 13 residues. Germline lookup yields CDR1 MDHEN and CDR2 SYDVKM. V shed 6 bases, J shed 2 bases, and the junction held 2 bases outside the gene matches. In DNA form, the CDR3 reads TGTGCCAGCAGCCGCGGGGGGCAAGAGACCCAGTACTTC. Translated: CASSRGGQETQYF.

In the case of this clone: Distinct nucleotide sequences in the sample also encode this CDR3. CDR3 in amino acids: CASSPGRSNQPQHF. DNA of the CDR3: TGTGCCAGCTCACCAGGTAGGAGCAATCAGCCCCAGCATTTT. V gene TRBV18 combines with J gene TRBJ1-5, with unresolved D. Per the germline V gene, CDR1 is KGHSH and CDR2 is LQKENI. This CDR3 has 14 amino acids. The V end lost 2 bases, the J end lost 1 base, and 6 bases lay between the germline ends.

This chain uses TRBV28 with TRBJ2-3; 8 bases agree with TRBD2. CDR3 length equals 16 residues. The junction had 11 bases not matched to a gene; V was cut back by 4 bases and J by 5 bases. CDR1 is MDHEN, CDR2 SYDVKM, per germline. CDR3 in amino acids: CASSSTGTRIRDTQYF. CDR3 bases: TGTGCCAGCAGTTCCACCGGGACTAGAATTCGAGATACGCAGTATTTT.

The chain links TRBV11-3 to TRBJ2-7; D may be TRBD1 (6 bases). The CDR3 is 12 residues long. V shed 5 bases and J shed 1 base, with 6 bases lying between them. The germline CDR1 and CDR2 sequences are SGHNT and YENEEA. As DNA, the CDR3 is TGTGCCAGCAGCGACAGGTCCTACGAGCAGTACTTC. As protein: CASSDRSYEQYF.

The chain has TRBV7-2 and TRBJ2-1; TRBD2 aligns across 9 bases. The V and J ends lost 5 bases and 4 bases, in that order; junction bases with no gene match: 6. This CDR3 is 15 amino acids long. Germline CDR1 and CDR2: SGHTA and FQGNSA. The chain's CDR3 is CASSPLAGAYNEQFF. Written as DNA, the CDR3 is TGTGCCAGCAGCCCATTAGCGGGGGCGTACAATGAGCAGTTCTTC.

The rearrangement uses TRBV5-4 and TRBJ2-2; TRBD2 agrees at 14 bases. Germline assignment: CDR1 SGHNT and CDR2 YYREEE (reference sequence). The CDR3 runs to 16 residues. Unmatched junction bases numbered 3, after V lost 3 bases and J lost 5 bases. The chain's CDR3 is CASSSRLAGGTGELFF. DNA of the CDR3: TGTGCCAGCAGCTCCCGACTAGCGGGGGGGACCGGGGAGCTGTTTTTT. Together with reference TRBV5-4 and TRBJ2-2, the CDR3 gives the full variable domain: ETGVTQSPTHLIKTRGQQVTLRCSSQSGHNTVSWYQQALGQGPQFIFQYYREEENGRGNFPPRFSGLQFPNYSSELNVNALELDDSALYLCASSSRLAGGTGELFFGEGSRLTVL.

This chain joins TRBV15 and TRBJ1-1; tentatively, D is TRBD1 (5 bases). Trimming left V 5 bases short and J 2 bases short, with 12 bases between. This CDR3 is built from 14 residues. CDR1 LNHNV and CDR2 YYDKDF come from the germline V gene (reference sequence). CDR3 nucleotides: TGTGCCACCAGCGGGACCGTTATCAACACTGAAGCTTTCTTT. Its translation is CATSGTVINTEAFF.

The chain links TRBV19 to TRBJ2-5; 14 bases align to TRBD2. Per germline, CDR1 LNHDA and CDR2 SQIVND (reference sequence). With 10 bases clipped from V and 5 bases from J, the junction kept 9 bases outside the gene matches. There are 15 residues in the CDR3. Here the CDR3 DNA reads TGTGCCACCACTGGGACTAGCGGGGGTGGGGAGACCCAGTACTTC. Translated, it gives CATTGTSGGGETQYF.

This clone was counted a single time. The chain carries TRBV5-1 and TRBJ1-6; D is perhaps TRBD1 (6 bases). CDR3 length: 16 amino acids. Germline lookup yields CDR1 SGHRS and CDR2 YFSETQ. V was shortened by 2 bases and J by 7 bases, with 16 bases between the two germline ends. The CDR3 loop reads CASSFITGYTNSPLHF. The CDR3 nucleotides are TGCGCCAGCAGCTTTATAACAGGGTACACGAATTCACCCCTCCACTTT.

CDR3 DNA: TGTGCCAGCAGCAACAAGGCCAGGATGACTGAAGCTTTCTTT. Its protein is CASSNKARMTEAFF. J is TRBJ1-1 and V is TRBV7-2; D is uncertain. This CDR3 has 14 residues. The ends were cut back, 5 bases at V and 5 bases at J, with 15 bases in the middle. CDR1 and CDR2 from the germline V gene are SGHTA and FQGNSA.

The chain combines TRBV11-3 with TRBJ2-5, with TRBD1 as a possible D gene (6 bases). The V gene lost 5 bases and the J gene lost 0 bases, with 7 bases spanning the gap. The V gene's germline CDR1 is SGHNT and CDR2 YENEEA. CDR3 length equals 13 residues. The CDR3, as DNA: TGTGCCAGCAGCCGGGACAACCAAGAGACCCAGTACTTC. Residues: CASSRDNQETQYF.

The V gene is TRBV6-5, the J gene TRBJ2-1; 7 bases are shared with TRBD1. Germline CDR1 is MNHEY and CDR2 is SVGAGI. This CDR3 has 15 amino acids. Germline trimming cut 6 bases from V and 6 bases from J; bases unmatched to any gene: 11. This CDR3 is CASSRDRDRSNEQFF. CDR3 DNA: TGTGCCAGCAGCCGCGACAGGGATCGATCCAATGAGCAGTTCTTC.

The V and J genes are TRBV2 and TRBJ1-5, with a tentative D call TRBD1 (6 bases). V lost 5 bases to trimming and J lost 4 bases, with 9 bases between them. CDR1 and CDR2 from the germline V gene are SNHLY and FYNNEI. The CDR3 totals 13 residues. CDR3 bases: TGTGCCAGCAGTTACACAGGGAATCAGCCCCAGCATTTT. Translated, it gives CASSYTGNQPQHF. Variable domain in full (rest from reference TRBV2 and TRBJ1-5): EPEVTQTPSHQVTQMGQEVILRCVPISNHLYFYWYRQILGQKVEFLVSFYNNEISEKSEIFDDQFSVERPDGSNFTLKIRSTKLEDSAMYFCASSYTGNQPQHFGDGTRLSIL.

This chain's CDR3 is CAWRGQGTSYEQYF. The CDR3 DNA reads as TGTGCCTGGAGAGGACAGGGGACATCCTACGAGCAGTACTTC. The rearrangement uses TRBV30 and TRBJ2-7; 9 nucleotides match TRBD1. The CDR3 spans 14 residues. The germline V gene has CDR1 GTSNPN and CDR2 SVGIG (reference sequence). V trimming: 3 bases; J trimming: 1 base; junction bases outside the gene matches: 4.

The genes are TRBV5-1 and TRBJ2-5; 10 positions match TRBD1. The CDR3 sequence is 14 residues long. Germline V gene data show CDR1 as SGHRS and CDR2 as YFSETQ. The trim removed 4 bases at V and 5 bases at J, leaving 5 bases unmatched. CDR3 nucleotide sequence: TGCGCCAGCAGCCGGACAGGGGGAGGGGAGACCCAGTACTTC. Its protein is CASSRTGGGETQYF.

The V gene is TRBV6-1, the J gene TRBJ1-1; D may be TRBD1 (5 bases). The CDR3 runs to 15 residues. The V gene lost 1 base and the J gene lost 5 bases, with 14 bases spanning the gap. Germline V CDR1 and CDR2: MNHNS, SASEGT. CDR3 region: CASSEVGGGGTEAFF. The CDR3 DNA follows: TGTGCCAGCAGTGAAGTTGGTGGGGGTGGAACTGAAGCTTTCTTT.

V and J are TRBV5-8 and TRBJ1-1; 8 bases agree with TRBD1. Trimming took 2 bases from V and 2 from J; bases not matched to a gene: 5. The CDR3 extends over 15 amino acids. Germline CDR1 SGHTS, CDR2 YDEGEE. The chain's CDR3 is CASSFRTGLNTEAFF. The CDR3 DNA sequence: TGTGCCAGCAGCTTTAGGACAGGGCTAAACACTGAAGCTTTCTTT.

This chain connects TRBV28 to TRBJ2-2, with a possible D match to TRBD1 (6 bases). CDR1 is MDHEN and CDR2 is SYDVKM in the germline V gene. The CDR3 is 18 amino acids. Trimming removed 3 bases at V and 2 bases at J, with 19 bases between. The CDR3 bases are TGTGCCAGCAGTTTTCCGTGGGGGCGCCCCTCCAACACCGGGGAGCTGTTTTTT. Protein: CASSFPWGRPSNTGELFF.